This T cell receptor beta chain is drawn from a study of blood T cells in healthy people across ages. Sample-barcoded 5' priming and a J-beta primer mix drove a second PCR of about 6 to 12 cycles. Via MiXCR, TCRdb re-called the 5' RACE reads, giving one row per CDR3 protein. The sample holds approximately 880,000 distinct CDR3 sequences, 48% seen once. Worth noting for this clonotype: A read error may explain this, as a much larger clone is one base away.

This receptor was taken from a man aged 25-40 years in good health. Sequenced sample: blood.

DNA of the CDR3: TGTGCCAGCAGCTGGGGTCCGGGACAGGGTCTTGCCACTGAAGCTTTCTTT. As protein: CASSWGPGQGLATEAFF. The chain is built from TRBV7-8 and TRBJ1-1; 9 bases match TRBD1. The CDR3 sequence is 17 residues long. V gave up 4 bases and J gave up 4 bases; unmatched junction bases: 13. Germline assignment: CDR1 SGHVS and CDR2 FQNEAQ. The full variable domain, rest sourced from reference TRBV7-8 and TRBJ1-1, is GAGVSQSPRYKVAKRGQDVALRCDPISGHVSLFWYQQALGQGPEFLTYFQNEAQLDKSGLPSDRFFAERPEGSVSTLKIQRTQQEDSAVYLCASSWGPGQGLATEAFFGQGTRLTVV.